The 4 T cell receptor beta chains presented below share a single source sample, sequenced in a study of OX40 agonist ivuxolimab in advanced cancers. Clones were read by immunoSEQ multiplex PCR, and TCRdb kept only the in-frame ones, dropping some. The sample records around 76,000 clones, about 94% being singletons. The sample in question was CD4+ or CD8+ T cells sorted from blood, obtained in a trial of the OX40 agonist ivuxolimab. The receptors originated from an adult with an advanced solid tumor such as melanoma, head and neck, liver or kidney cancer.

The chain combines TRBV5-1 with TRBJ1-1; 8 positions match TRBD1. The ends lost 0 bases at V and 3 bases at J; junction bases unmatched: 1. This CDR3 is 14 amino acids long. Per the germline V gene, CDR1 is SGHRS and CDR2 is YFSETQ. This CDR3 is CASSLGQGYTEAFF. The CDR3, as DNA: TGCGCCAGCAGCTTGGGACAGGGGTACACTGAAGCTTTCTTT. The full variable domain, completed using reference TRBV5-1 and TRBJ1-1, is KAGVTQTPRYLIKTRGQQVTLSCSPISGHRSVSWYQQTPGQGLQFLFEYFSETQRNKGNFPGRFSGRQFSNSRSEMNVSTLELGDSALYLCASSLGQGYTEAFFGQGTRLTVV.

V usage is TRBV9 and J usage is TRBJ2-1; possible D gene TRBD2, 5 bases. V lost 0 bases to trimming and J lost 0 bases, with 10 bases between them. The CDR3 has 16 residues. Germline lookup yields CDR1 SGDLS and CDR2 YYNGEE. CDR3 nucleotide sequence: TGTGCCAGCAGCGTAGGGGAGCTGAGCTCCTACAATGAGCAGTTCTTC. Protein product: CASSVGELSSYNEQFF. Together with reference TRBV9 and TRBJ2-1, the CDR3 gives the full variable domain: DSGVTQTPKHLITATGQRVTLRCSPRSGDLSVYWYQQSLDQGLQFLIQYYNGEERAKGNILERFSAQQFPDLHSELNLSSLELGDSALYFCASSVGELSSYNEQFFGPGTRLTVL.

The chain uses TRBV11-3 and TRBJ2-6; 7 nucleotides align to TRBD1. The CDR3 is made up of 19 amino acids. Germline CDR1 and CDR2: SGHNT and YENEEA. Trimming took 0 bases from V and 0 from J; bases not matched to a gene: 8. DNA for the CDR3: TGTGCCAGCAGCTTAGAATTCCGGACAGGAGACTCTGGGGCCAACGTCCTGACTTTC. This translates into CASSLEFRTGDSGANVLTF.

The chain recombines TRBV25-1 with TRBJ1-2, with 7 bases matching TRBD1. Looked up from germline, CDR1 is MGHDK and CDR2 is SYGVNS. Trimming removed 3 bases from V and 2 bases from J; junction bases left unmatched: 15. CDR3 length: 18 amino acids. CDR3 in DNA: TGTGCCAGCAGTGATTCTTCGGGACAGCGAGAGGGGAACTATGGCTACACCTTC. Encoded protein: CASSDSSGQREGNYGYTF.